The entry below gives a single TCR beta chain sequence along with its context. Its specific antigen is unknown. Qualities for individual bases were not recorded, and no much larger clone is one base off. This specimen comes from a study of blood T cell repertoires in COVID-19 (dated by TCRdb to the early 2020s). About the study as a whole: The collaborator samples originated in the United States, Italy and Spain and spanned the acute and convalescent phases of COVID-19. The material from the prospective study consisted of cDNA or gDNA derived from T cells, B-cell-depleted T cells, or PBMCs. Samples came from the ongoing ImmuneRACE study (first 160 participants) plus 1,254 subjects from 6 global collaborators. Subjects who had been exposed to COVID-19, were actively infected with it, or had recovered from it provided the deeply sampled blood TCRbeta repertoires that made up the dataset. HLA class I and class II types, where available, came from metadata supplied by the sample provider rather than from assay-based typing. The repertoires were made available in a free public database intended to serve as a resource for research on the immune response to SARS-CoV-2. Nearly every sample came with metadata listing a de-identified subject ID, COVID-19 status, age in years and sex.

Collaborating institutions collected whole blood in K2EDTA tubes following their own protocols. Collaborator samples were shipped for TCRbeta analysis as frozen whole blood, isolated PBMCs, or DNA extracted from either sample type. TCRbeta CDR3 regions were amplified from genomic DNA using the immunoSEQ Assay, a bias-controlled multiplex PCR. Per the source publication's procedure: Nucleated cell counts per sample were estimated from amplification of reference gene primers within the assay. To quantify the absolute abundance of each unique TCRbeta CDR3 rearrangement, sequence reads were collapsed and filtered. For each sample, productive Simpson clonality was calculated as the square root of Simpson's diversity index across productive rearrangements. Imported from immuneACCESS, the table was reduced by TCRdb to in-frame sequences with V and J called. These copies leave out some clones; in studies compared against another copy, an unresolved V gene accounts for under half, and the cause of the remainder is not known. That table furnishes V, J and clone size, whereas the DNA furnished D and trimming. In this sample the table shows fewer than 200,000 clones, more than 70% of which occur a single time. The ten largest clonotypes hold around 2.3% of the sample.

The paper as a whole reports these results and caveats: How much clinical and demographic metadata was included differed by source and by participant, and the metadata was provided uncurated.

Including cysteine and phenylalanine, the CDR3 has 16 amino acids. Just CDR3 DNA is preserved here, 48 bases in frame from base 1. This TCR was recovered from a middle-aged man with active or convalescent COVID-19. The chain is made from TRBV12-1 and TRBJ2-5; whether TRBD2, the table's D call, matches the DNA was not checked. TRBV12-1 is tagged as a pseudogene. Sample: peripheral blood. The CDR3 region: CASSKAGTSGGETQYF. The DNA sequence is TGTGCCAGCAGCAAGGCCGGGACTAGCGGTGGCGAGACCCAGTACTTC.